These 2 T cell receptor beta chains share one sample of origin, sequenced in a study of blood T cell repertoires in COVID-19. Sequencing used immunoSEQ multiplex PCR; TCRdb keeps in-frame clones, though not all of them. The sample holds around 260,000 clones, about 86% seen once. The sample consisted of peripheral blood. The receptors were gathered from a man younger than 35 with active or convalescent COVID-19.

The rearrangement joins TRBV6-5 to TRBJ2-1; 7 bases match TRBD1. Losses at the gene ends were 4 bases for V and 6 bases for J; bases not matched to a gene: 6. Germline assignment: CDR1 MNHEY and CDR2 SVGAGI. CDR3 length: 14 residues. As DNA, the CDR3 is TGTGCCAGCAGTTGGACAGGAGTCGGCAATGAGCAGTTCTTC. As protein: CASSWTGVGNEQFF.

V gene TRBV11-2 combines with J gene TRBJ2-1; no definite D call. The CDR3 extends over 16 amino acids. Germline assignment: CDR1 SGHAT and CDR2 FQNNGV. V lost 0 bases, J lost 0 bases, and 9 bases lay in between. CDR3 amino acids: CASSLEVFSSYNEQFF. The CDR3 nucleotides read TGTGCCAGCAGCTTAGAAGTGTTTAGCTCCTACAATGAGCAGTTCTTC.